This record concerns one T cell receptor (beta chain) sequence. V lost 2 bases and J 0 bases, leaving 10 bases between the germline ends. CDR3 length: 16 residues. Germline V gene lookup returns CDR1 SGHTA and CDR2 FQGNSA. This sample was included in a study of shared clonotypes between healthy human individuals. Method: immunoSEQ multiplex PCR; TCRdb's copy keeps in-frame clones and lacks some. The sample holds a few million clones; less than 95% are singletons and the top ten take 0.3% to 0.45%. This sequence was found in a man in his late teens or twenties in good health. Some clones in this sample may be carry-over from other donors' samples. The chain joins TRBV7-2 to TRBJ1-4, with TRBD1 as a possible D gene (5 bases). Sequencing used naive CD4+ T cells from PBMCs. Indicated subset: CD45RA+ positively selected. The CDR3 loop is CASSLLGPATNEKLFF. DNA for the CDR3: TGTGCCAGCAGCTTACTGGGGCCTGCAACTAATGAAAAACTGTTTTTT.